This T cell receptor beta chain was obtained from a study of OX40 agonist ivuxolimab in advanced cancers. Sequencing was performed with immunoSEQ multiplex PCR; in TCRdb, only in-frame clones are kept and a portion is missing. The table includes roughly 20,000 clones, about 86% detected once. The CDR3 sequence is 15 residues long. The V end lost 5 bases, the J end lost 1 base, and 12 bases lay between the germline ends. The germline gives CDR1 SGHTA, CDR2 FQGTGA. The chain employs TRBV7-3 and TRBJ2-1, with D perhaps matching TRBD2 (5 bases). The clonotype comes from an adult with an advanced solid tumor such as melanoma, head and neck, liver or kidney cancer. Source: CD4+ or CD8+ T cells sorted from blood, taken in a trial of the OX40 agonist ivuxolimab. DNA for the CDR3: TGTGCCAGCAGCCTCTCTAGCTATTCCTACAATGAGCAGTTCTTC. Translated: CASSLSSYSYNEQFF.